This T cell receptor beta chain was retrieved from a study of early T cells in non-severe SARS-CoV-2 infection. Whole-study context: Sequenced bulk RNA came from whole blood that was unsorted, and chains were unpaired.

The study's findings and limits: Matching against VDJdb likely underestimated virus-specific expansions, favoring anti-spike CD8.

Worth noting for this clonotype: Antigen: not known.

Tagging with unique molecular identifiers was applied to individual cDNA molecules. TCRdb called the 5' RACE reads again in MiXCR, with one record for every CDR3 protein. The sample lists tens of thousands of distinct CDR3 sequences; about a tenth were seen once. This clonotype was obtained from an adult who was a healthcare worker with PCR-confirmed SARS-CoV-2 infection or an uninfected control (not recorded which). The source material was whole blood, sampled at baseline.

The CDR3 DNA reads TGTGCCAGCAGTTATGTGTACTATGGCTACACCTTC. It is translated as CASSYVYYGYTF. The V and J genes are TRBV12-3 or TRBV12-4 and TRBJ1-2, with D unresolved. CDR3 size: 12 residues. V dropped 4 bases and J dropped 3 bases, with 6 bases sitting between them.